The TCR beta chain under discussion was sequenced for a study of T cells in tuberculosis. Generated by immunoSEQ multiplex PCR, the TCRdb table keeps only in-frame clones and is missing some. Among roughly 61,000 clones, roughly 86% were seen once, and the ten largest hold 21%. V trimming: 5 bases; J trimming: 2 bases; junction bases outside the gene matches: 11. There are 16 residues in the CDR3. Per the germline V gene, CDR1 is SEHNR and CDR2 is FQNEAQ (reference sequence). This clone was picked up one time. Cells were sorted from thawed PBMC rested overnight and stained with GMM-loaded CD1B tetramer, viability dye and anti-CD3. CD1B tetramers were loaded with Rhodococcus equi-derived C32 glucose monomycolate. Approximately 100,000 tetramer-negative cells were sorted from each donor.

What was sequenced was CD1b-GMM tetramer-negative cells sorted from PBMCs. The rearrangement joins TRBV7-9 to TRBJ2-7, with TRBD2 matching 8 bases. This receptor was identified in an adult woman with latent tuberculosis. CDR3 in amino acids: CASSIAGGGQTYEQYF. CDR3 nucleotide sequence: TGTGCCAGCAGCATCGCCGGGGGGGGCCAAACCTACGAGCAGTACTTC.